Detailed here is one TCR beta chain. As yet, its antigen is unknown. This record comes from a study of high-grade serous ovarian cancer treatment subgroups. Overall study results and limits: Different patients shared almost no repertoire; same-patient tumors shared about 0.1 to 0.79.

The CDR3 runs to 13 residues. Germline CDR1 is LGHNA and CDR2 is YSLEER. V was trimmed by 0 bases and J by 10 bases, leaving 9 bases between them. The protocol was immunoSEQ multiplex PCR, while the TCRdb copy is restricted to in-frame clones and leaves out a portion. The table lists several thousand clones, 60% to 85% of them singletons. Tumor samples were taken before definitive surgery or chemotherapy. The rearrangement joins TRBV4-3 to TRBJ1-4, with unresolved D. This sequence was found in a human donor with high-grade serous ovarian cancer. The sequenced sample consisted of tumor tissue. The CDR3, as DNA: TGCGCCAGCAGCCAAGATAGGTTGGGAAAACTGTTTTTT. Translation gives CASSQDRLGKLFF.